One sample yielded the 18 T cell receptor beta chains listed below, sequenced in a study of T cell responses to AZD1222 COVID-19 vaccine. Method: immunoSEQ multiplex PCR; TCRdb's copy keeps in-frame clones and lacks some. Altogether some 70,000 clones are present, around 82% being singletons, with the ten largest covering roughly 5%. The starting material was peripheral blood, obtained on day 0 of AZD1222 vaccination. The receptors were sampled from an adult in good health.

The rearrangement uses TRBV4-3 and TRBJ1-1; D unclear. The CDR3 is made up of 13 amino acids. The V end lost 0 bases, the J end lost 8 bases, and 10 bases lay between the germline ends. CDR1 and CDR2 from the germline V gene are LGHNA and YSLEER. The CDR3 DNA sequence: TGCGCCAGCAGCCAAGATCACGGTGGGGAAGCTTTCTTT. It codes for CASSQDHGGEAFF.

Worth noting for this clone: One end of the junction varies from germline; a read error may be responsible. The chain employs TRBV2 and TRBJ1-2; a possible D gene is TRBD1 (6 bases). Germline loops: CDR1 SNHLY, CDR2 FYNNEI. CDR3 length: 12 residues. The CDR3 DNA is TGTGCCAGCAGTGCTAGACAGGCCACCAGCCTCTTC. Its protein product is CASSARQATSLF.

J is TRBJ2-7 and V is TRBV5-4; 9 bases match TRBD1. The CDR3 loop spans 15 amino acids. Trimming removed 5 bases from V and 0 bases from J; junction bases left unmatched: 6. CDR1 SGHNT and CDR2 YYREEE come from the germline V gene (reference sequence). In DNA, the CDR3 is TGTGCCAGCAGTCTTGACAGGGGGAGCTCCTACGAGCAGTACTTC. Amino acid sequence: CASSLDRGSSYEQYF.

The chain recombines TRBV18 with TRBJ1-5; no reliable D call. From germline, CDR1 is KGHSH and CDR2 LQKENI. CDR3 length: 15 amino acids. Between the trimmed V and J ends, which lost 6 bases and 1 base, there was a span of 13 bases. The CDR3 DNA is TGTGCCAGCTCCCCCGGACCTGGAAGCAATCAGCCCCAGCATTTT. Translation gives CASSPGPGSNQPQHF.

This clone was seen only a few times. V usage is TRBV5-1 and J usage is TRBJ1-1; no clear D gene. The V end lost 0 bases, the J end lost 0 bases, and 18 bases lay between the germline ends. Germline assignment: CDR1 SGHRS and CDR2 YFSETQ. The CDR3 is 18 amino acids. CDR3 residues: CASSLAAGVKRMNTEAFF. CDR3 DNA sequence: TGCGCCAGCAGCTTGGCGGCAGGTGTAAAAAGGATGAACACTGAAGCTTTCTTT.

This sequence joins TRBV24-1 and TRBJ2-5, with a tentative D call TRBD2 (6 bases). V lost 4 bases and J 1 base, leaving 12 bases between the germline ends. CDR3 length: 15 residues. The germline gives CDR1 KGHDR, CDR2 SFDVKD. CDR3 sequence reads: CATSDSGYIQETQYF. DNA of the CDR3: TGTGCCACCAGTGACAGCGGGTACATCCAAGAGACCCAGTACTTC.

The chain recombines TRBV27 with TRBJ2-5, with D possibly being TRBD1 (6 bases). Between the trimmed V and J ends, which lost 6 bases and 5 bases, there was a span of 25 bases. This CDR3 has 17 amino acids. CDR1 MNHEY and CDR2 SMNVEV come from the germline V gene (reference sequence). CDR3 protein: CASRGAQVLSRTETQYF. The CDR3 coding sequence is TGTGCCAGCAGGGGGGCGCAGGTTCTTTCAAGGACGGAGACCCAGTACTTC.

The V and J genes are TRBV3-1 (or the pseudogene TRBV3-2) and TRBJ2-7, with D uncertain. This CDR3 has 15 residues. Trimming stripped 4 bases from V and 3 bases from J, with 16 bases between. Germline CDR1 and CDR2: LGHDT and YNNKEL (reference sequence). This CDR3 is CASSRNPGQFYEQYF. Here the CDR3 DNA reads TGTGCCAGCAGCCGAAATCCGGGCCAATTCTACGAGCAGTACTTC.

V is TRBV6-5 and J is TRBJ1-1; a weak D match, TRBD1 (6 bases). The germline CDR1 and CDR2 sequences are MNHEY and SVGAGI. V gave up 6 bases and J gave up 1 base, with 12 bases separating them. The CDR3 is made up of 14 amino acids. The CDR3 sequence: CASSSGHSNTEAFF. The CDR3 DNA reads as TGTGCCAGCAGCTCGGGACATTCGAACACTGAAGCTTTCTTT.

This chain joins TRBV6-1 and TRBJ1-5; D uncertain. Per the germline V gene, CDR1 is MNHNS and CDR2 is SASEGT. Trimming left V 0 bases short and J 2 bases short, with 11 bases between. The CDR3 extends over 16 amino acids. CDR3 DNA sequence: TGTGCCAGCAGTGAAGCGGCCGTTAGGGGCAATCAGCCCCAGCATTTT. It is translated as CASSEAAVRGNQPQHF.

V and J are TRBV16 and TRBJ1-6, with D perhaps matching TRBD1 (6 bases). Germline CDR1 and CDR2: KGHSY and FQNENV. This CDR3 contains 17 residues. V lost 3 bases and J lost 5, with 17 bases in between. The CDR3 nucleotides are TGTGCCAGCAGCCACCTCGGGGGGCAGCTCGATAATTCACCCCTCCACTTT. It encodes CASSHLGGQLDNSPLHF.

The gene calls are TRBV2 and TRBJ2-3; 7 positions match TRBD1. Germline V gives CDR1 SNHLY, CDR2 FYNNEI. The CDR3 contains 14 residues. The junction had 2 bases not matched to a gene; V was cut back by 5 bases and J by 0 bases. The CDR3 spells CASSPGQSTDTQYF. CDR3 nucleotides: TGTGCCAGCAGTCCGGGACAGAGCACAGATACGCAGTATTTT.

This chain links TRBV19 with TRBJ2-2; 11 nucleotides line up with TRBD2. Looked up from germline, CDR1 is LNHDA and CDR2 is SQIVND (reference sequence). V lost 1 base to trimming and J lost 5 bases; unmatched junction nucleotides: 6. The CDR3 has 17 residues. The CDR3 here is CASSIGLAGMKTGELFF. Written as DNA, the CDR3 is TGTGCCAGTAGTATAGGACTAGCGGGGATGAAGACCGGGGAGCTGTTTTTT.

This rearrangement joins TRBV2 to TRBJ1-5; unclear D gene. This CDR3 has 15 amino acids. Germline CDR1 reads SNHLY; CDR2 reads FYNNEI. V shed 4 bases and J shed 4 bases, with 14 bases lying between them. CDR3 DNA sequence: TGTGCCAGCAGTGCTCCCGACGGATTAAATCAGCCCCAGCATTTT. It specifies CASSAPDGLNQPQHF.

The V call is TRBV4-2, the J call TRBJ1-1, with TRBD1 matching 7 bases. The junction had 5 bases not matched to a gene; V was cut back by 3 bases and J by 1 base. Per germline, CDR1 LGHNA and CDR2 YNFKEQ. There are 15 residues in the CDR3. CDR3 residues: CASSQTGRRNTEAFF. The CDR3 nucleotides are TGTGCCAGCAGCCAGACAGGGAGGAGGAACACTGAAGCTTTCTTT.

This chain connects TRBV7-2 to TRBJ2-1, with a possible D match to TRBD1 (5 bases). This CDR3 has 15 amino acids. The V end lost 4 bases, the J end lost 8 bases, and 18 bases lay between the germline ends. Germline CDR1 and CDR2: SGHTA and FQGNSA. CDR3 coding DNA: TGTGCCAGCAGCTCCAGCCCGACAGTTTCCCATGAGCAGTTCTTC. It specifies CASSSSPTVSHEQFF.

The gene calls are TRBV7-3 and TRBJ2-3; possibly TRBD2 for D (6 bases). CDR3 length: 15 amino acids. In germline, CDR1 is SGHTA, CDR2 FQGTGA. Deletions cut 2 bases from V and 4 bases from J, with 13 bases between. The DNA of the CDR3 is TGTGCCAGCAGCTTAGGTCCTCGGGACTCAGATACGCAGTATTTT. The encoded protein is CASSLGPRDSDTQYF. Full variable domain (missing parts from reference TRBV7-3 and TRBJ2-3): GAGVSQTPSNKVTEKGKYVELRCDPISGHTALYWYRQSLGQGPEFLIYFQGTGAADDSGLPNDRFFAVRPEGSVSTLKIQRTERGDSAVYLCASSLGPRDSDTQYFGPGTRLTVL.

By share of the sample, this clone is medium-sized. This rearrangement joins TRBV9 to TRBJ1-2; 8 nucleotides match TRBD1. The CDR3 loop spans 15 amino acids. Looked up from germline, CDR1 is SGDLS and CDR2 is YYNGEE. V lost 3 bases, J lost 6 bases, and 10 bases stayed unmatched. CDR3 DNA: TGTGCCAGCAGCGCCCGACAGGGGAGCGTGGATGGCTACACCTTC. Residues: CASSARQGSVDGYTF.